These 22 T cell receptor beta chains were all obtained from the same sample, sequenced in a study of blood T cells in healthy people across ages. Primed by a sample-barcoded 5' primer and a J-beta primer mix, a second PCR proceeded for 7 to 11 cycles. TCRdb recomputed calls from the 5' RACE reads with MiXCR, one row per CDR3 protein. This sample has 800,000 or so distinct CDR3 sequences; roughly 46% occur once, and the top ten carry 18%. The sample taken for sequencing was blood. The receptor set was obtained from an elderly man in good health.

The chain is built from TRBV7-2 and TRBJ2-2; TRBD2 matches 7 bases. Germline CDR1 reads SGHTA; CDR2 reads FQGNSA. This CDR3 comprises 18 residues. The V segment lost 5 bases and the J segment 3 bases; nucleotides outside the gene matches: 15. The CDR3 loop reads CASSLGDYSFRDTGELFF. The CDR3 DNA follows: TGTGCCAGCAGCCTAGGGGACTACTCCTTCCGGGACACCGGGGAGCTGTTTTTT. The full variable domain, its missing parts supplied by reference TRBV7-2 and TRBJ2-2, is GAGVSQSPSNKVTEKGKDVELRCDPISGHTALYWYRQSLGQGLEFLIYFQGNSAPDKSGLPSDRFSAERTGGSVSTLTIQRTQQEDSAVYLCASSLGDYSFRDTGELFFGEGSRLTVL.

The chain employs TRBV6-2 or TRBV6-3 and TRBJ2-3; D gene unclear. The germline V and J ends were trimmed by 7 bases and 1 base, with 9 bases remaining between them. The CDR3 contains 13 residues. Germline V gene lookup returns CDR1 MNHEY and CDR2 SVGEGT. The CDR3 here is CASTYFGTDTQYF. For the CDR3, the DNA is TGTGCCAGCACCTACTTCGGCACAGATACGCAGTATTTT.

This clonotype was seen a few times. The junction differs from germline at one of its ends, possibly a read error. This chain connects TRBV28 to TRBJ2-1; a weak D match, TRBD2 (6 bases). The J call is doubtful: the DNA matches TRBJ2-7 better. CDR3 size: 14 residues. Germline loops: CDR1 MDHEN, CDR2 SYDVKM. CDR3 in DNA: TGTGCCAGTAGTTCGGGACTTTCCTACAATGAGCAGTACTTC. Protein sequence: CASSSGLSYNEQYF.

J is TRBJ2-5 and V is TRBV5-1; 10 bases are a match to TRBD1. The J call may be in error: the DNA end matches TRBJ2-7 better. Per germline, CDR1 SGHRS and CDR2 YFSETQ. This CDR3 has 14 residues. The CDR3 here is CASSPRQGALEQYF. The CDR3, as DNA: TGCGCCAGCAGCCCGCGACAGGGGGCTCTCGAGCAGTACTTC.

The sample holds many counts of this clonotype. The chain is built from TRBV6-2 or TRBV6-3 and TRBJ2-7; either TRBD1 or TRBD2 may fit D (5 bases each). V was pared by 9 bases and J by 6 bases, with 12 bases between. The CDR3 is 11 amino acids. Germline V lookup: CDR1 MNHEY, CDR2 SVGEGT. As DNA, the CDR3 is TGTGCCAGTGGGACGAGTGGCGAGCAGTACTTC. The encoded protein is CASGTSGEQYF.

The CDR3 DNA sequence: TGCAGTGCTAGGACTACTAGATCAGATACGCAGTATTTT. Protein: CSARTTRSDTQYF. This sequence joins TRBV20-1 and TRBJ2-3; TRBD2 might be the D (5 bases). V lost 3 bases to trimming and J lost 4 bases, with 11 bases between them. Germline lookup yields CDR1 DFQATT and CDR2 SNEGSKA (reference sequence). This CDR3 region has 13 residues.

The chain carries TRBV29-1 and TRBJ2-5; D is possibly TRBD2 (6 bases). In germline, CDR1 is SQVTM, CDR2 ANQGSEA. The CDR3 consists of 14 residues. V was pared by 4 bases and J by 5 bases, with 17 bases between. The CDR3 here is CSVAATGERETQYF. The CDR3 DNA follows: TGCAGCGTTGCGGCGACGGGGGAAAGGGAGACCCAGTACTTC.

This clonotype was observed a handful of times. V usage is TRBV20-1 and J usage is TRBJ1-5; D unresolved. The V gene's germline CDR1 is DFQATT and CDR2 SNEGSKA (reference sequence). This CDR3 region has 12 residues. V lost 3 bases and J 7 bases, leaving 10 bases between the germline ends. This CDR3 is CSASQTGQPQHF. The CDR3, as DNA: TGCAGTGCTAGCCAGACCGGACAGCCCCAGCATTTT.

This clonotype was observed many times. J is TRBJ2-7 and V is TRBV27; D might be TRBD1 or TRBD2, each matching 6 bases. The germline V gene has CDR1 MNHEY and CDR2 SMNVEV (reference sequence). The ends were cut back, 4 bases at V and 5 bases at J, with 21 bases in the middle. The CDR3 contains 16 residues. The CDR3 here is CASSWGASSVVDEQYF. In nucleotides, the CDR3 is TGTGCCAGCAGTTGGGGGGCCTCTAGCGTTGTTGACGAGCAGTACTTC.

The V call is TRBV7-9, the J call TRBJ2-5; D not certain. Per germline, CDR1 SEHNR and CDR2 FQNEAQ (reference sequence). The CDR3 runs 15 residues. Trimming removed 6 bases from V and 1 base from J, with 15 bases in between. Written as DNA, the CDR3 is TGTGCCAGCAGACGTGATCTTGGGCCCCAAGAGACCCAGTACTTC. Its protein is CASRRDLGPQETQYF.

This sequence joins TRBV12-3 or TRBV12-4 and TRBJ2-3; D remains unclear. Trimming stripped 6 bases from V and 3 bases from J, with 7 bases between. The CDR3 is 12 residues long. The CDR3 DNA is TGTGCCAGCAGAGTGAGGACAGATACGCAGTATTTT. Its translation is CASRVRTDTQYF.

This clonotype was observed at least ten times. This rearrangement joins TRBV7-6 to TRBJ2-3, with 12 bases lining up with TRBD2. V lost 5 bases to trimming and J lost 2 bases; unmatched junction nucleotides: 8. Per germline, CDR1 SGHVS and CDR2 FNYEAQ. CDR3 length: 17 amino acids. The CDR3 reads CASSPRLAGEITDTQYF. In DNA form, the CDR3 reads TGTGCCAGCAGCCCCCGACTAGCGGGAGAAATCACAGATACGCAGTATTTT.

The rearrangement joins TRBV5-1 to TRBJ2-3; TRBD2 agrees at 8 bases. The length of the CDR3 is 16 residues. V shed 4 bases, J shed 0 bases, and the junction held 7 bases outside the gene matches. Germline CDR1 is SGHRS and CDR2 is YFSETQ. CDR3 DNA sequence: TGCGCCAGCAGCCGTTCTAGCGGGTTAAGCACAGATACGCAGTATTTT. Its protein is CASSRSSGLSTDTQYF.

The chain carries TRBV28 and TRBJ1-2, with a weak D call TRBD1 (6 bases). Germline CDR1 and CDR2: MDHEN and SYDVKM. V lost 1 base, J lost 3 bases, and 9 bases lay in between. This CDR3 contains 14 residues. The CDR3 is CASSLLPGDYGYTF. DNA of the CDR3: TGTGCCAGCAGTTTATTGCCAGGGGACTATGGCTACACCTTC.

As to this clonotype: One junction end does not reproduce the germline sequence, and a read error may be involved. This sequence joins TRBV7-3 and TRBJ2-7; 11 positions match TRBD2. The CDR3 runs to 15 residues. Germline V CDR1 and CDR2: SGHTA, FQGTGA. The CDR3 reads CASSETSGSLNEQYF. CDR3 nucleotides: TGTGCAAGCAGCGAAACTAGCGGGAGTTTAAATGAGCAGTACTTC.

The chain links TRBV12-3 or TRBV12-4 to TRBJ2-2; D gene unclear. V lost 1 base and J lost 3, with 3 bases in between. The CDR3 has 13 amino acids. The CDR3 nucleotides read TGTGCCAGCAGTTTAGTCCACACCGGGGAGCTGTTTTTT. Translation gives CASSLVHTGELFF.

The chain links TRBV20-1 to TRBJ1-4; D call uncertain. The CDR3 loop spans 13 amino acids. Germline V gene sequence: CDR1 DFQATT, CDR2 SNEGSKA (reference sequence). Trimming took off 7 bases at V and 0 bases at J, with 9 bases between the two ends. Written as DNA, the CDR3 is TGCAGTGTTAGCCATACAACTAATGAAAAACTGTTTTTT. As protein: CSVSHTTNEKLFF.

The chain combines TRBV5-1 with TRBJ2-5; 8 bases line up with TRBD2. Germline CDR1 is SGHRS and CDR2 is YFSETQ. After removal of 2 bases from V and 3 bases from J, the junction contained 6 bases not matched to a gene. CDR3 length: 15 residues. The CDR3 DNA sequence: TGCGCCAGCAGCTTTATACGAGCGGGAGAAGAGACCCAGTACTTC. Translating gives CASSFIRAGEETQYF. Variable domain in full (rest from reference TRBV5-1 and TRBJ2-5): KAGVTQTPRYLIKTRGQQVTLSCSPISGHRSVSWYQQTPGQGLQFLFEYFSETQRNKGNFPGRFSGRQFSNSRSEMNVSTLELGDSALYLCASSFIRAGEETQYFGPGTRLLVL.

This chain connects TRBV3-1 to TRBJ2-7; D not resolved. This CDR3 has 14 residues. V lost 0 bases and J 4 bases, leaving 10 bases between the germline ends. Germline CDR1 LGHDT, CDR2 YNNKEL (reference sequence). This CDR3 is CASSQDQIIYEQYF. The CDR3 DNA sequence: TGTGCCAGCAGCCAAGACCAGATAATATACGAGCAGTACTTC.

The rearrangement uses TRBV11-3 and TRBJ2-2; no reliable D call. The V gene lost 6 bases and the J gene lost 1 base, with 9 bases spanning the gap. The CDR3 is 14 residues long. Germline assignment: CDR1 SGHNT and CDR2 YENEEA. The DNA for the CDR3 is TGTGCCAGCAGTAAAAACAGGAACACCGGGGAGCTGTTTTTT. Amino acids: CASSKNRNTGELFF.

The sample holds a few counts of this clonotype. The V call is TRBV18, the J call TRBJ2-1; TRBD2 agrees at 7 bases. V shed 3 bases, J shed 4 bases, and the junction held 9 bases outside the gene matches. This CDR3 region has 16 residues. The germline V gene encodes CDR1 KGHSH and CDR2 LQKENI. CDR3 nucleotide sequence: TGTGCCAGCTCACCCCTCATAGCGGGCGATTACAATGAGCAGTTCTTC. As protein: CASSPLIAGDYNEQFF.

As DNA, the CDR3 is TGCAGTGCTAGGCGGGCGGGAGTGGGGAACATTCAGTACTTC. Translating gives CSARRAGVGNIQYF. The genes are TRBV20-1 and TRBJ2-4; TRBD2 agrees at 7 bases. Germline values: CDR1 DFQATT, CDR2 SNEGSKA (reference sequence). V was clipped by 3 bases and J by 7 bases; unmatched bases: 9. The CDR3 length is 14 residues.